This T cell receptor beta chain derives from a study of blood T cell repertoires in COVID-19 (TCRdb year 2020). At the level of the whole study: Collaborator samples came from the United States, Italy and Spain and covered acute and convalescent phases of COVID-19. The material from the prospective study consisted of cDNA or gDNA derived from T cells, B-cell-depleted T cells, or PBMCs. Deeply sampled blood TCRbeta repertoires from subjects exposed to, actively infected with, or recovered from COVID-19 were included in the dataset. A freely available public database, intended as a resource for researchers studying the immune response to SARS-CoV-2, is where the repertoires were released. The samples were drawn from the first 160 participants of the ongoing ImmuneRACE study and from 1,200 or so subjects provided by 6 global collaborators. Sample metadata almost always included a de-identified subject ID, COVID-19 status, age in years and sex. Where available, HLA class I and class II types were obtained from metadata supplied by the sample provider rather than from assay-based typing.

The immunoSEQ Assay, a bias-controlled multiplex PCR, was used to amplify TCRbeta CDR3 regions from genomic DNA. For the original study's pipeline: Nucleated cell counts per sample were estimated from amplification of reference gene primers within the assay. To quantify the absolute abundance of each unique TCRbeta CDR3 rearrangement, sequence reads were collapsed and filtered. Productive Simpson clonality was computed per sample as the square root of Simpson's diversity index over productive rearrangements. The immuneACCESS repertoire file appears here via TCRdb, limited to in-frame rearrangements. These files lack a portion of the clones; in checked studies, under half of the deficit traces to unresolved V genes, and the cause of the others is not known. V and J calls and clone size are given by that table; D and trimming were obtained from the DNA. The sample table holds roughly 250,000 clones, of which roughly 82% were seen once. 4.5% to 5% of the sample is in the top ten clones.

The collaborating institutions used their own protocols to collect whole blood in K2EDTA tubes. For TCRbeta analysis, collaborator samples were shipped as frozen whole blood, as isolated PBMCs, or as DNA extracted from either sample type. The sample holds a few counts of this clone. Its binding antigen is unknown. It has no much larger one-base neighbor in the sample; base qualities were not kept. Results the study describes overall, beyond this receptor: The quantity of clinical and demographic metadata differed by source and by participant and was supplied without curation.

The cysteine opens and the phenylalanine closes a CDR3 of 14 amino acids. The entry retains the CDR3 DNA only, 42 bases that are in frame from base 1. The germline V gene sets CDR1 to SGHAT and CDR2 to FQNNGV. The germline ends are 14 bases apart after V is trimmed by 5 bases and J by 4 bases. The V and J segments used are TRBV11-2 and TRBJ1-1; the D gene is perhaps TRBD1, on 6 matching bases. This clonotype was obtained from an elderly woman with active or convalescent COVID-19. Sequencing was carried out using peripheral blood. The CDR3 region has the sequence CASSHTGSSTEAFF. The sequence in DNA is TGTGCCAGCAGCCACACAGGGAGCTCCACTGAAGCTTTCTTT.